This entry describes one TCR beta chain. Its antigen is unidentified. Time point specified: blood 2 weeks post-SBRT. As for treatment: 15 Gy SBRT to primary tumor, nephrectomy 4 weeks later. Radiation-treated patients gave blood at baseline, week 2 and week 4. The data were obtained in a study of radiation and T cells in renal cell carcinoma. Using immunoSEQ multiplex PCR, the repertoire was profiled, and TCRdb retains in-frame clones only, with some absent. The sample yields 100,000 to 150,000 clones, about 88% seen once. Whole-study findings and limits: Top tumor clonotypes rose in blood 2 weeks post-radiation, then contracted.

The specimen comprised blood, sampled from a patient whose treatment included radiotherapy and nephrectomy. This TCR was sampled from a woman in her seventies with renal cell carcinoma.

CDR3 residues: CASSFGGGGRRGTDTQYF. As DNA, the CDR3 is TGCGCCAGCAGCTTTGGTGGGGGAGGACGTAGGGGCACAGATACGCAGTATTTT. This chain links TRBV5-1 with TRBJ2-3; TRBD2 is a possible D gene (6 bases). CDR3 length: 18 amino acids. V lost 2 bases, J lost 1 base, and 20 bases lay in between. Germline CDR1 and CDR2: SGHRS and YFSETQ.